The 22 T cell receptor beta chains below were found in one sample sequenced in a study of tumor-infiltrating lymphocytes in primary liver carcinoma. cDNA specific to TCR beta was made from 500 to 650 ng of total RNA, with a constant-region primer employed for priming. ARM-PCR, slightly modified, supplied the TCR beta libraries through three nested multiplex PCR rounds. A C-beta reverse primer was combined with TRBV1-TRBV30 forward primers in the first two PCR rounds, and each round had about 10 cycles. From the multiplex PCR reads, TCRdb called clonotypes with MiXCR, one entry per CDR3 protein. The table includes 180,000 or so distinct CDR3 sequences, approximately 60% detected once. Germline DNA was also extracted, and blood RNA was taken from unsorted whole blood. Material for sequencing was peripheral blood. These receptor sequences come from a man between 35 and 55 years old with primary liver carcinoma and hepatitis B virus infection.

Comments on this clonotype: An end of the junction differs from the germline gene, which may be a read error. This chain links TRBV30 with TRBJ1-5; D is perhaps TRBD1 (6 bases). Germline CDR1 GTSNPN, CDR2 SVGIG (reference sequence). This CDR3 contains 13 residues. DNA of the CDR3: TGTCCCTGCGGCTATGAGGGGGATCAGCCCCAGCATTTT. It codes for CPCGYEGDQPQHF.

J is TRBJ1-2 and V is TRBV6-6, with D possibly being TRBD1 (5 bases). The V gene's germline CDR1 is MNHNY and CDR2 SVGAGI (reference sequence). The V and J ends lost 7 bases and 1 base respectively, with 10 bases between them. CDR3 length: 13 amino acids. CDR3 DNA sequence: TGTGCCAGCACCAGGGCCCTTAACTATGGCTACACCTTC. Amino acid sequence: CASTRALNYGYTF.

As concerns this clonotype: At one end, the junction sequence differs from germline, possibly due to a read error. The J gene is TRBJ2-1, the V gene TRBV14; D ambiguous. The CDR3 is made up of 15 amino acids. Germline V lookup: CDR1 SGHDN, CDR2 FVKESK. Here the CDR3 reads CASSQGPPVYDEQFF. The CDR3, as DNA: TGTGCCAGCAGCCAAGGACCACCGGTCTACGATGAGCAGTTCTTC. Drawing the rest from reference TRBV14 and TRBJ2-1, the complete variable domain is EAGVTQFPSHSVIEKGQTVTLRCDPISGHDNLYWYRRVMGKEIKFLLHFVKESKQDESGMPNNRFLAERTGGTYSTLKVQPAELEDSGVYFCASSQGPPVYDEQFFGPGTRLTVL.

Here the CDR3 reads CASSPRTGGMYKQYF. Written as DNA, the CDR3 is TGTGCCAGCAGTCCCAGGACAGGGGGTATGTACAAGCAGTACTTC. The V and J genes are TRBV6-5 and TRBJ2-7; 10 bases fit TRBD1. Germline V gene data show CDR1 as MNHEY and CDR2 as SVGAGI. CDR3 length: 15 residues. Trimming cost V 5 bases and J 8 bases; bases outside gene matches: 12.

Here the CDR3 DNA reads TGTGCCAGTAACTTAGGGCAAAACTACAATGAGCAGTTCTTC. This gives the protein CASNLGQNYNEQFF. The genes are TRBV11-2 and TRBJ2-1; D ambiguous. Per germline, CDR1 SGHAT and CDR2 FQNNGV. The V gene lost 9 bases and the J gene lost 3 bases, with 15 bases spanning the gap. CDR3 size: 14 residues.

The sample holds a few counts of this clonotype. Given a much more abundant clone one base away, this may be a read error. V usage is TRBV11-2 and J usage is TRBJ1-3; D is ambiguous. CDR1 and CDR2 from the germline V gene are SGHAT and FQNNGV. This CDR3 has 16 residues. The CDR3 loop is CASSLERVASGSTIYF. The CDR3 DNA reads TGTGCCAGCAGCTTAGAAAGGGTGGCCTCTGGAAGCACCATATATTTT.

A note on this clonotype: One junction end disagrees with the germline gene, perhaps due to a read error. V gene TRBV11-2 combines with J gene TRBJ2-7; 10 bases line up with TRBD2. In germline, CDR1 is SGHAT, CDR2 FQNNGV. This CDR3 has 13 residues. CDR3 coding DNA: TGTACCAGCAGCCCCTGGACTAGCGGCGAGCAGTGCTTC. This gives the protein CTSSPWTSGEQCF.

V is TRBV7-9 and J is TRBJ2-2; D could derive from TRBD1 or TRBD2 (5 bases each). In germline, CDR1 is SEHNR, CDR2 FQNEAQ (reference sequence). The CDR3 sequence is 12 residues long. V lost 8 bases and J 10 bases, leaving 14 bases between the germline ends. This CDR3 reads CASRDRRLELFF. The DNA for the CDR3 is TGTGCCAGCCGGGACCGCCGCTTGGAGCTGTTTTTT.

Points on this clonotype: With a much larger clone just one base away, this may be a read error. This sequence joins TRBV11-2 and TRBJ2-7, with D perhaps assigned TRBD1 or TRBD2 (6 bases each). The CDR3 consists of 13 residues. CDR1 is SGHAT and CDR2 is FQNNGV in the germline V gene. The CDR3 coding sequence is TGTGCCAACAGCCCCGGGGGCCCGGAAGAGCAGTACTTC. Translated: CANSPGGPEEQYF.

The V call is TRBV6-5, the J call TRBJ2-1; 8 bases map to TRBD2. Per the germline V gene, CDR1 is MNHEY and CDR2 is SVGAGI. This CDR3 has 15 amino acids. V trimming: 1 base; J trimming: 5 bases; junction bases outside the gene matches: 4. CDR3 loop: CASSYLAGGDNEQFF. As DNA, the CDR3 is TGTGCCAGCAGTTACTTGGCGGGAGGCGACAATGAGCAGTTCTTC.

In this sample, this clonotype turned up a few times. This may be a read error: a much more frequent sequence differs by one nucleotide. The rearrangement uses TRBV11-2 and TRBJ2-1; D is unclear. The CDR3 totals 11 residues. Germline V lookup: CDR1 SGHAT, CDR2 FQNNGV. DNA for the CDR3: TGTACCAGCAGCCAATTAAATGAGCAGTTCTTC. Its translation: CTSSQLNEQFF.

A remark on this clonotype: Sequence at one end of the junction differs from germline and may be a read error. This sequence joins TRBV4-2 and TRBJ1-3; TRBD1 matches 7 bases. CDR1 and CDR2 from the germline V gene are LGHNA and YNFKEQ. The CDR3 is 18 amino acids. The CDR3 reads CASSQASGQAYSGSTIYF. As DNA, the CDR3 is TGTGCCAGCAGCCAAGCATCCGGACAGGCATACTCTGGAAGCACCATATATTTT.

A remark on this clonotype: A read error may be the cause here, since a much bigger clone is one base away. J is TRBJ2-5 and V is TRBV5-5, with 10 bases identical to TRBD1. The CDR3 consists of 13 residues. CDR1 is SGHKS, CDR2 YYEKEE, per germline (reference sequence). The CDR3 region is CVSRGQGQETQYF. The CDR3 nucleotides read TGTGTCAGCAGGGGACAGGGGCAAGAGACCCAGTACTTC.

This clonotype was counted only a few times. The chain is built from TRBV6-2 or TRBV6-3 and TRBJ2-3, with 7 bases aligning to TRBD1. The length of the CDR3 is 14 residues. V was pared by 6 bases and J by 0 bases, with 3 bases of the junction left unmatched. CDR1 and CDR2 from the germline V gene are MNHEY and SVGEGT. CDR3 DNA: TGTGCCAGCAGCCAGGACAGGAGCACAGATACGCAGTATTTT. This translates into CASSQDRSTDTQYF.

Details on this clonotype: Since a much larger clone is just one base distant, this may be a read error. V usage is TRBV11-2 and J usage is TRBJ2-5; possibly TRBD2 for D (5 bases). The CDR3 loop spans 15 amino acids. V was clipped by 2 bases and J by 5 bases, with 15 bases between them. The germline V gene has CDR1 SGHAT and CDR2 FQNNGV. The CDR3 coding sequence is TGTGCCAGCAGCTTAAATCTCGGTAGAGGGGAGACCCAGTACTTC. Its protein product is CASSLNLGRGETQYF.

Comments on this clonotype: Relative to the germline gene, one junction end is altered; a read error may explain this. The V call is TRBV10-3, the J call TRBJ2-3; D not certain. The CDR3 consists of 12 residues. Germline CDR1 reads ENHRY; CDR2 reads SYGVKD. The CDR3 is CAISYEADMQYF. The CDR3 DNA follows: TGTGCCATCAGTTATGAGGCAGATATGCAGTATTTT.

In this sample, this clonotype turned up a few times. V usage is TRBV12-3 or TRBV12-4 and J usage is TRBJ2-7, with D unresolved. V lost 3 bases to trimming and J lost 7 bases, with 13 bases between them. CDR3 size: 13 residues. CDR3 in amino acids: CASSLGLTGEQYF. The CDR3 bases are TGTGCCAGCAGTTTGGGCCTAACCGGGGAGCAGTACTTC.

This clonotype occurred many times. The rearrangement uses TRBV10-1 and TRBJ2-5; no firm D call. V lost 3 bases and J lost 0, with 5 bases in between. This CDR3 contains 13 residues. CDR1 and CDR2 from the germline V gene are WNHNN and SYGVQD (reference sequence). The CDR3 DNA follows: TGCGCCAGCAGTGAAAGATACCAAGAGACCCAGTACTTC. Translating gives CASSERYQETQYF.

This clonotype appeared a few times. The chain employs TRBV7-9 and TRBJ2-7; a weak D match, TRBD2 (5 bases). V was pared by 3 bases and J by 5 bases, with 8 bases between. Germline assignment: CDR1 SEHNR and CDR2 FQNEAQ (reference sequence). The CDR3 sequence is 12 residues long. The CDR3 DNA is TGTGCCAGCAGCTTCGGGGTTAACGAGCAGTACTTC. Protein: CASSFGVNEQYF.

A few counts support this clonotype. In DNA, the CDR3 is TGTGCCAGCAGCCCCGGACTAGCAGCTCCCTACGAGCAGTACTTC. It encodes CASSPGLAAPYEQYF. The V gene is TRBV12-3 or TRBV12-4, the J gene TRBJ2-7; 8 nucleotides align to TRBD2. The ends lost 6 bases at V and 2 bases at J; junction bases unmatched: 9. This CDR3 has 15 residues.

The chain links TRBV6-5 to TRBJ1-1; possible D gene TRBD1, 6 bases. The CDR3 totals 13 residues. The ends were cut back, 6 bases at V and 3 bases at J, with 11 bases in the middle. Germline CDR1 and CDR2: MNHEY and SVGAGI. CDR3 coding DNA: TGTGCCAGCAGCTACAGGGAGGACACTGAAGCTTTCTTT. Protein: CASSYREDTEAFF.

There are a few counts of this clonotype. CDR3: CASSQDESEHHYEQYF. CDR3 DNA: TGTGCCAGCAGCCAAGATGAAAGTGAGCACCACTACGAGCAGTACTTC. The chain combines TRBV4-2 with TRBJ2-7, with unresolved D. The germline V gene encodes CDR1 LGHNA and CDR2 YNFKEQ. The V and J ends lost 0 bases and 3 bases respectively, with 15 bases between them. The CDR3 is made up of 16 amino acids.